This record looks at one T cell receptor (beta chain) sequence and its context. TCRdb keeps only in-frame clones here, not all; method: immunoSEQ multiplex PCR. This sample has around 87,000 clones, with 85% to 95% found just once. This CDR3 spans 16 amino acids. Germline CDR1 reads SGHKS; CDR2 reads YYEKEE (reference sequence). The V gene lost 6 bases and the J gene lost 0 bases, with 18 bases spanning the gap. Systemic immunosuppression or autoimmune disease history was grounds to exclude patients. The data were obtained in a study of OX40 agonist ivuxolimab in advanced cancers. About the research overall: Patients received ivuxolimab, an intravenous treatment, every 2 weeks at 0.01 to 10 mg/kg.

The chain is built from TRBV5-5 and TRBJ1-2; the D gene is possibly TRBD1 (5 bases). The origin of this receptor is an adult with an advanced solid tumor such as melanoma, head and neck, liver or kidney cancer. Here the sequenced sample was CD4+ or CD8+ T cells sorted from blood, taken in a trial of the OX40 agonist ivuxolimab. This chain's CDR3 is CASTVWIRDANYGYTF. Written as DNA, the CDR3 is TGTGCCAGCACGGTTTGGATAAGGGACGCTAACTATGGCTACACCTTC.